These T cell receptor beta chains were read from a single sample in a study of tumor-infiltrating lymphocytes in localized non-small cell lung cancer. Clones were read by immunoSEQ multiplex PCR, and TCRdb kept only the in-frame ones, dropping some. The sample yields about 5,800 clones, about 71% seen once. Sequenced sample: uninvolved lung tissue not adjacent to the tumor. These receptors all come from a human donor with non-small cell lung cancer. Each CDR3 is given with its conserved first and last residue. Fields, in order: D gene, clone size, V gene, J gene, CDR3 DNA, CDR3 protein. D genes are given only for firm matches. Size is omitted from some rows. Given values are once, few, many or a class for expanded clones.

D gene: TRBD1
clone size: NA
V gene: TRBV10-3
J gene: TRBJ2-7
CDR3 DNA: TGTGCCATCAGTGATCCGGGACAGGGCGTATTCGAGCAGTACTTC
CDR3 protein: CAISDPGQGVFEQYF

D gene: TRBD2
clone size: NA
V gene: TRBV9
J gene: TRBJ2-2
CDR3 DNA: TGTGCCAGCGGCCCGCTAGCGGGAAAGGTCACCGGGGAGCTGTTTTTT
CDR3 protein: CASGPLAGKVTGELFF

D gene: NA
clone size: medium-sized
V gene: TRBV11-2
J gene: TRBJ2-7
CDR3 DNA: TGTGCCAGCAGCTTATCGGGACACAACTACGAGCAGTACTTC
CDR3 protein: CASSLSGHNYEQYF

D gene: TRBD2
clone size: NA
V gene: TRBV11-3
J gene: TRBJ2-7
CDR3 DNA: TGTGCCAGCAGCCTCGGGACTACCTACGAGCAGTACTTC
CDR3 protein: CASSLGTTYEQYF

D gene: NA
clone size: NA
V gene: TRBV4-2
J gene: TRBJ1-3
CDR3 DNA: TGTGCCAGCAGCCAAACCCAAGCCTCTGGAAACACCATATATTTT
CDR3 protein: CASSQTQASGNTIYF

D gene: TRBD1
clone size: NA
V gene: TRBV10-3
J gene: TRBJ1-5
CDR3 DNA: TGTGCCATCAGTGAGTCCCCCCGGACAGGGGATAGCAATCAGCCCCAGCATTTT
CDR3 protein: CAISESPRTGDSNQPQHF

D gene: NA
clone size: NA
V gene: TRBV30
J gene: TRBJ2-2
CDR3 DNA: TGTGCCTGGAGTGTTTTTCCCAGCCGCACCGGGGAGCTGTTTTTT
CDR3 protein: CAWSVFPSRTGELFF

D gene: NA
clone size: NA
V gene: TRBV5-4
J gene: TRBJ2-3
CDR3 DNA: TGTGCCAGCAGCTTAGGCAGCACAGATACGCAGTATTTT
CDR3 protein: CASSLGSTDTQYF

D gene: NA
clone size: few
V gene: TRBV30
J gene: TRBJ2-3
CDR3 DNA: TGTGCCTGGAGTGCGGGGGCGGGCACAGATACGCAGTATTTT
CDR3 protein: CAWSAGAGTDTQYF

D gene: NA
clone size: NA
V gene: TRBV6-1
J gene: TRBJ1-4
CDR3 DNA: TGTGCCAGCTCTTGGAGGGGAGGCGAAAAACTGTTTTTT
CDR3 protein: CASSWRGGEKLFF

D gene: NA
clone size: NA
V gene: TRBV4-2
J gene: TRBJ1-1
CDR3 DNA: TGTGCCAGCGGCCCCCTGGTGACTGAAGCTTTCTTT
CDR3 protein: CASGPLVTEAFF

D gene: NA
clone size: NA
V gene: TRBV9
J gene: TRBJ2-2
CDR3 DNA: TGTGCCAGCAGTCCCCTAGGCGAAGTAAGGGAAACCGGGGAGCTGTTTTTT
CDR3 protein: CASSPLGEVRETGELFF

D gene: NA
clone size: NA
V gene: TRBV5-6
J gene: TRBJ2-3
CDR3 DNA: TGTGCCAGCAGGGTGGAGGTTGGCACAGATACGCAGTATTTT
CDR3 protein: CASRVEVGTDTQYF

D gene: TRBD1
clone size: NA
V gene: TRBV7-2
J gene: TRBJ2-1
CDR3 DNA: TGTGCCAGCAGCTCGGGACAGGGTTACAATGAGCAGTTCTTC
CDR3 protein: CASSSGQGYNEQFF

D gene: TRBD2
clone size: NA
V gene: TRBV9
J gene: TRBJ2-2
CDR3 DNA: TGTGCCAGCAGCTCTTCGGCCAAGCGGGAGGAGGCCGGGGAGCTGTTTTTT
CDR3 protein: CASSSSAKREEAGELFF

D gene: NA
clone size: few
V gene: TRBV19
J gene: TRBJ1-5
CDR3 DNA: TGTGCCAGTAGGCGATCAGGGGATCAGCCCCAGCATTTT
CDR3 protein: CASRRSGDQPQHF

D gene: TRBD1
clone size: NA
V gene: TRBV19
J gene: TRBJ1-4
CDR3 DNA: TGTGCCAGTAGTGTCTTTGGACAGGGAACTAATGAAAAACTGTTTTTT
CDR3 protein: CASSVFGQGTNEKLFF

D gene: TRBD1
clone size: few
V gene: TRBV2
J gene: TRBJ1-5
CDR3 DNA: TGTGCCAGCAGTCTAAGGACAGGGCTTTTTAGCAATCAGCCCCAGCATTTT
CDR3 protein: CASSLRTGLFSNQPQHF

D gene: TRBD1
clone size: NA
V gene: TRBV28
J gene: TRBJ2-7
CDR3 DNA: TGTGCCAGCAGTACTACCCGACAGGGGCCAACCTACGAGCAGTACTTC
CDR3 protein: CASSTTRQGPTYEQYF

D gene: NA
clone size: NA
V gene: TRBV30
J gene: TRBJ1-2
CDR3 DNA: TGTGCCTGGAGTGCCCACAGGGCTGGCTACACCTTC
CDR3 protein: CAWSAHRAGYTF

D gene: TRBD1
clone size: NA
V gene: TRBV7-6
J gene: TRBJ2-7
CDR3 DNA: TGTGCCAGCAGCCTCCGGGACAGGGTCTTCTACGAGCAGTACTTC
CDR3 protein: CASSLRDRVFYEQYF

D gene: TRBD2
clone size: NA
V gene: TRBV9
J gene: TRBJ2-1
CDR3 DNA: TGTGCCAGCAGCACTAGCGGAAACAATGAGCAGTTCTTC
CDR3 protein: CASSTSGNNEQFF

D gene: NA
clone size: NA
V gene: TRBV7-8
J gene: TRBJ2-7
CDR3 DNA: TGTGCCAGCAGCCCCCACAAGGAGCAGTACTTC
CDR3 protein: CASSPHKEQYF

D gene: TRBD1
clone size: NA
V gene: TRBV5-6
J gene: TRBJ1-2
CDR3 DNA: TGTGCCAGCAGCTCAAAAGGACAGGCTGCTTACTCTCACTATGGCTACACCTTC
CDR3 protein: CASSSKGQAAYSHYGYTF